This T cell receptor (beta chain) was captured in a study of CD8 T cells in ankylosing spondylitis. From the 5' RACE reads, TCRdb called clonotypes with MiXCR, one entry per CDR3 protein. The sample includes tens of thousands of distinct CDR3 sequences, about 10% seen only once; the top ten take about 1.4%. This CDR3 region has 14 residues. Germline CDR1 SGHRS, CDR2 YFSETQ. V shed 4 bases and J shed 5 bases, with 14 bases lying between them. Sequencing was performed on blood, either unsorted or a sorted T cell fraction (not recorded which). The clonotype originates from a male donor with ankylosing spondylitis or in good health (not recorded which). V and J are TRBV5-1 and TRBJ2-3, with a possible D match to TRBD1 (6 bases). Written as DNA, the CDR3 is TGCGCCAGCAGCGGCAAACAAGGGGGAGATACGCAGTATTTT. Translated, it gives CASSGKQGGDTQYF.